This TCR beta chain was identified during a study of blood T cell repertoires in COVID-19. For the study at large: Material from acute and convalescent COVID-19 was sourced from the United States, Italy and Spain.

As handled by the study authors: By means of reference gene primer amplification, nucleated cell counts were estimated. Libraries were prepared by immunoSEQ multiplex PCR; TCRdb keeps only in-frame clonotypes and omits some of them. Clone size and the V and J calls come from that table; the DNA yielded D and trimming. The sample lists approximately 250,000 clones; roughly 89% were seen once. Germline CDR1 reads SGHTA; CDR2 reads FQGTGA. Trimming left V 0 bases short and J 0 bases short, with 12 bases between. The length of the CDR3 is 18 residues. The V call is TRBV7-3, the J call TRBJ2-6; maybe TRBD1 (5 bases). Material for sequencing was peripheral blood. The TCR comes from a woman in her 40s who had recovered from COVID-19. CDR3 DNA: TGTGCCAGCAGCTTAACTGTAACAGGTTCCTCTGGGGCCAACGTCCTGACTTTC. It specifies CASSLTVTGSSGANVLTF.